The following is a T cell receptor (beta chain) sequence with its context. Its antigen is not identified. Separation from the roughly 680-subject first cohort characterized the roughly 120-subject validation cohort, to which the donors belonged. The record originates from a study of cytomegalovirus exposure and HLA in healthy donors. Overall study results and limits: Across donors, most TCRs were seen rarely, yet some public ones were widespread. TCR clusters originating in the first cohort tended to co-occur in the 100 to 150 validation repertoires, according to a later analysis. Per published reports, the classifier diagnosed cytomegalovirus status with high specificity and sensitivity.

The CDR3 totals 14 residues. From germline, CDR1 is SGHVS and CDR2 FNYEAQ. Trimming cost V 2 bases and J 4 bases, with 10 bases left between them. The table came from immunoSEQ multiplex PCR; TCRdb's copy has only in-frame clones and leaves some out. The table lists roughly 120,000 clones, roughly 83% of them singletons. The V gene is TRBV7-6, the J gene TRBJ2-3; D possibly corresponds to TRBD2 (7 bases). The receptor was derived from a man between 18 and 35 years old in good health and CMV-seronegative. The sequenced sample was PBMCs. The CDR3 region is CASSLWGGADTQYF. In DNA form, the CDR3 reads TGTGCCAGCAGCTTATGGGGGGGCGCAGATACGCAGTATTTT.